This T cell receptor beta chain stems from a study of identical twins. The CDR3 is 15 amino acids. J was trimmed by 3 bases and V by 2 bases; bases with no gene match: 3. The germline V gene has CDR1 MNHEY and CDR2 SMNVEV (reference sequence). Findings and caveats of the study: Surplus twin overlap in beta out-of-frame sequences was less pronounced.

With regard to this clonotype: The antigen is unknown.

All donors comprised healthy Caucasians. Unique molecular identifiers were present on cDNA, and template switching added a universal primer site. TCRdb processed the 5' RACE reads anew with MiXCR; each CDR3 protein has one entry. The repertoire has some 1,700,000 distinct CDR3 sequences, roughly a third of them found once; the top ten carry around 0.25%. The chain employs TRBV27 and TRBJ2-3; TRBD2 matches 9 bases. The sequenced sample was cord blood. This sequence was found in a newborn girl in good health. CDR3 in amino acids: CASSLLAGRTDTQYF. The CDR3 DNA is TGTGCCAGCAGTTTACTAGCGGGAAGGACAGATACGCAGTATTTT.